This entry lists 22 T cell receptor beta chains sequenced from one sample in a study of blood T cell repertoires in COVID-19. TCRdb keeps only in-frame clones here, not all; method: immunoSEQ multiplex PCR. Among 83,000 or so clones listed, approximately 80% were seen once. Sequenced input: peripheral blood. The receptors were gathered from a woman of 80 years or more with acute or convalescent COVID-19.

The chain recombines TRBV28 with TRBJ2-5; tentative D call: TRBD1 (5 bases). CDR1 and CDR2 from the germline V gene are MDHEN and SYDVKM. Trimming pared 6 bases from V and 2 bases from J, leaving 13 bases between. The CDR3 sequence is 14 residues long. Here the CDR3 reads CASSPPNRQETQYF. The CDR3 DNA reads TGTGCCAGCAGCCCCCCTAACAGGCAAGAGACCCAGTACTTC.

Written as DNA, the CDR3 is TGTGCCAGCTCAAGTCAGGGTTGGGCTGGCTACACCTTC. Protein sequence: CASSSQGWAGYTF. The gene calls are TRBV18 and TRBJ1-2; a weak D match, TRBD1 (5 bases). Trimming pared 5 bases from V and 7 bases from J, leaving 14 bases between. Looked up from germline, CDR1 is KGHSH and CDR2 is LQKENI. The CDR3 loop spans 13 amino acids. The variable domain in full, with the rest retrieved from reference TRBV18 and TRBJ1-2, is NAGVMQNPRHLVRRRGQEARLRCSPMKGHSHVYWYRQLPEEGLKFMVYLQKENIIDESGMPKERFSAEFPKEGPSILRIQQVVRGDSAAYFCASSSQGWAGYTFGSGTRLTVV.

The CDR3 reads CASSGLAANGELFF. For the CDR3, the DNA is TGTGCCAGCTCCGGACTAGCGGCAAACGGGGAGCTGTTTTTT. This chain connects TRBV18 to TRBJ2-2; 10 nucleotides agree with TRBD2. The CDR3 length is 14 residues. The trim removed 6 bases at V and 7 bases at J, leaving 5 bases unmatched. Germline CDR1 is KGHSH and CDR2 is LQKENI.

This chain joins TRBV19 and TRBJ1-5, with D possibly matching TRBD1 (6 bases). Germline V lookup: CDR1 LNHDA, CDR2 SQIVND (reference sequence). The ends were cut back, 6 bases at V and 7 bases at J, with 19 bases in the middle. The CDR3 covers 15 residues. The CDR3 is CASRDPRSGVQPQHF. In DNA form, the CDR3 reads TGTGCCAGTAGGGACCCCAGATCAGGGGTACAGCCCCAGCATTTT.

The chain carries TRBV6-5 and TRBJ2-1; 13 bases fit TRBD2. J lost 6 bases, V lost 4 bases, and 3 bases had no gene match. Per germline, CDR1 MNHEY and CDR2 SVGAGI. The CDR3 loop spans 15 amino acids. Here the CDR3 DNA reads TGTGCCAGCAGTTGGGGACTAGCGGGGTCCAATGAGCAGTTCTTC. Protein product: CASSWGLAGSNEQFF.

This sequence joins TRBV5-5 and TRBJ1-5; TRBD1 might be the D (5 bases). CDR1 and CDR2 from the germline V gene are SGHKS and YYEKEE (reference sequence). This CDR3 contains 13 residues. Trimming stripped 4 bases from V and 2 bases from J, with 7 bases between. CDR3 in amino acids: CASSLTGNQPQHF. CDR3 coding DNA: TGTGCCAGCAGCCTGACAGGCAATCAGCCCCAGCATTTT.

The chain links TRBV6-4 to TRBJ2-3; D might be TRBD2 (5 bases). Germline V lookup: CDR1 MRHNA, CDR2 SNTAGT. There are 14 residues in the CDR3. V gave up 3 bases and J gave up 0 bases, with 7 bases separating them. The CDR3 region has the DNA TGTGCCAGCAGTGAGTGGACTAGCACAGATACGCAGTATTTT. This codes for CASSEWTSTDTQYF.

V is TRBV29-1 and J is TRBJ2-2, with D perhaps matching TRBD1 (6 bases). Trimming stripped 7 bases from V and 1 base from J, with 13 bases between. The CDR3 loop spans 14 amino acids. Germline assignment: CDR1 SQVTM and CDR2 ANQGSEA. The CDR3 loop is CSARRGQNTGELFF. DNA for the CDR3: TGCAGCGCGCGTAGGGGACAGAACACCGGGGAGCTGTTTTTT.

The rearrangement uses TRBV4-2 and TRBJ2-1; 10 bases are shared with TRBD2. Per germline, CDR1 LGHNA and CDR2 YNFKEQ. The ends lost 4 bases at V and 0 bases at J; junction bases unmatched: 0. CDR3 length equals 15 residues. The CDR3 protein is CASSPSGSSYNEQFF. Written as DNA, the CDR3 is TGTGCCAGCAGCCCTAGCGGGAGCTCCTACAATGAGCAGTTCTTC.

This sequence joins TRBV7-6 and TRBJ2-5; 11 bases align to TRBD2. Germline lookup yields CDR1 SGHVS and CDR2 FNYEAQ. The V and J ends lost 1 base and 1 base, in that order; junction bases with no gene match: 8. This CDR3 has 18 amino acids. The CDR3: CASSLGILAGGVQETQYF. CDR3 coding DNA: TGTGCCAGCAGCTTAGGGATTCTAGCGGGGGGTGTCCAAGAGACCCAGTACTTC.

The genes are TRBV4-1 and TRBJ1-5, with 7 bases that match TRBD1. Germline values: CDR1 MGHRA, CDR2 YSYEKL. The CDR3 is 17 amino acids. Germline trimming cut 1 base from V and 2 bases from J; bases unmatched to any gene: 8. CDR3 region: CASSQAATGEGNQPQHF. CDR3 in DNA: TGCGCCAGCAGCCAAGCGGCTACAGGGGAGGGCAATCAGCCCCAGCATTTT.

The chain combines TRBV10-3 with TRBJ1-6; TRBD1 might be the D (6 bases). The CDR3 has 18 residues. V was pared by 0 bases and J by 1 base, with 13 bases between. From germline, CDR1 is ENHRY and CDR2 SYGVKD. The CDR3: CAISESTTGKSYNSPLHF. For the CDR3, the DNA is TGTGCCATCAGTGAGTCGACAACAGGGAAATCCTATAATTCACCCCTCCACTTT.

The sample holds a few counts of this clone. The chain joins TRBV4-2 to TRBJ1-1, with D possibly TRBD1 on 6 matching bases. V lost 4 bases to trimming and J lost 7 bases, with 10 bases between them. The germline CDR1 and CDR2 sequences are LGHNA and YNFKEQ. The CDR3 runs 12 residues. The CDR3 DNA reads as TGTGCCAGCAGCCCTACAGGGATTGAAGCTTTCTTT. Amino acid sequence: CASSPTGIEAFF.

The chain uses TRBV19 and TRBJ1-2, with TRBD1 as a possible D gene (5 bases). Per the germline V gene, CDR1 is LNHDA and CDR2 is SQIVND (reference sequence). V was cut by 1 base and J by 5 bases, with 11 bases left in between. The CDR3 consists of 14 residues. The CDR3 DNA is TGTGCCAGTAGTATAGGGGGACTCTCTTATGGCTACACCTTC. The encoded protein is CASSIGGLSYGYTF.

V is TRBV18 and J is TRBJ2-7, with D perhaps matching TRBD2 (5 bases). The CDR3 runs to 15 residues. From germline, CDR1 is KGHSH and CDR2 LQKENI. Trimming shortened V by 3 bases and J by 6 bases, and 18 bases separated the two germline ends. The CDR3, as DNA: TGTGCCAGCTCACCCCCCTTGAGGGCAGGAGGCGAGCAGTACTTC. Translating gives CASSPPLRAGGEQYF.

V gene TRBV28 combines with J gene TRBJ1-3, with D perhaps TRBD1 (5 bases). The CDR3 is 14 residues long. Germline CDR1 MDHEN, CDR2 SYDVKM. The V end was cut by 4 bases, the J end by 9 bases, with 16 bases between. The CDR3 sequence is CASSSGSPGGTIYF. The CDR3 nucleotides are TGTGCCAGCAGTTCGGGGTCCCCCGGGGGCACCATATATTTT.

CDR3: CASSYSTGSTEAFF. In DNA form, the CDR3 reads TGTGCCAGCAGTTACTCGACGGGGTCCACTGAAGCTTTCTTT. J is TRBJ1-1 and V is TRBV6-5, with D hard to call. This CDR3 is 14 amino acids long. V gave up 0 bases and J gave up 4 bases, with 9 bases separating them. From germline, CDR1 is MNHEY and CDR2 SVGAGI.

The genes are TRBV7-2 and TRBJ1-5; a possible D gene is TRBD1 (5 bases). CDR3 length: 15 amino acids. Germline V gene sequence: CDR1 SGHTA, CDR2 FQGNSA. V was clipped by 1 base and J by 7 bases, with 14 bases between them. The CDR3 reads CASSLDTGPGQPQHF. CDR3 sequence (DNA): TGTGCCAGCAGCTTAGATACCGGGCCAGGGCAGCCCCAGCATTTT.

The chain uses TRBV24-1 and TRBJ1-1; no definite D call. The V gene's germline CDR1 is KGHDR and CDR2 SFDVKD. The CDR3 is 14 amino acids. The germline V and J ends were trimmed by 9 bases and 1 base, with 14 bases remaining between them. Written as DNA, the CDR3 is TGTGCCACCCCCGCGGTGGCAGAGAACACTGAAGCTTTCTTT. This sequence encodes CATPAVAENTEAFF.

A single count supports this clone. The genes are TRBV7-9 and TRBJ2-7; TRBD2 matches at 7 bases. This CDR3 has 18 residues. Germline V gene data show CDR1 as SEHNR and CDR2 as FQNEAQ (reference sequence). Trimming cost V 2 bases and J 2 bases; bases outside gene matches: 15. This CDR3 is CASSLRSAGSGTPYEQYF. CDR3 in DNA: TGTGCCAGCAGCTTAAGATCGGCGGGAAGCGGGACCCCCTACGAGCAGTACTTC.

J is TRBJ1-2 and V is TRBV28; D is perhaps TRBD1 (6 bases). The CDR3 loop spans 16 amino acids. Trimming stripped 3 bases from V and 0 bases from J, with 14 bases between. Germline V gene sequence: CDR1 MDHEN, CDR2 SYDVKM. The CDR3 coding sequence is TGTGCCAGCAGTTTGGGGACAAACTTAGCTAACTATGGCTACACCTTC. Translation gives CASSLGTNLANYGYTF.

V usage is TRBV10-3 and J usage is TRBJ1-6; perhaps TRBD1 as D (5 bases). V shed 5 bases and J shed 10 bases, with 12 bases lying between them. The germline gives CDR1 ENHRY, CDR2 SYGVKD. The CDR3 length is 13 residues. The CDR3 region has the DNA TGTGCCATCAGTTCCGCGGGGGAATCACCCCTCCACTTT. This translates into CAISSAGESPLHF.